One sample yielded the 5 T cell receptor beta chains listed below, sequenced in a study of Tregs in tolerant kidney transplant recipients. Related graft donors supplied nonmyeloablative bone marrow transplants, and mixed chimerism was transient. The assay was immunoSEQ multiplex PCR, and TCRdb's table has in-frame clones only and misses some. This table holds tens of thousands of clones. The specimen was CD4+ T cells from blood (PBMCs), collected 24 months after the transplant. These receptors all come from a human patient who received a combined kidney and bone marrow transplant. A share of the T cells may be of graft donor origin.

A word on this clone: The read ends 3 residues early relative to the CDR3; the germline J gene fills the gap. The rearrangement links TRBV12-3 or TRBV12-4 to TRBJ2-3, with no clear D. Trimming pared 7 bases from V and 3 bases from J, leaving 14 bases between. CDR3 length: 14 amino acids. The CDR3 loop reads CASKSQELTDTQYF. CDR3 DNA (partial): TGTGCCAGCAAGTCCCAGGAGCTGACAGATACG.

For this clone: The sequenced fragment ends 3 residues before the CDR3 boundary, so the rest is inferred from the germline J gene. The genes are TRBV7-8 and TRBJ2-7; a possible D gene is TRBD2 (5 bases). This CDR3 comprises 15 residues. The V end was cut by 2 bases, the J end by 2 bases, with 13 bases between. Germline V gene data show CDR1 as SGHVS and CDR2 as FQNEAQ. CDR3 protein: CASSLPERGTYEQYF. The covered CDR3 bases are TGTGCCAGCAGCTTACCAGAACGGGGTACCTACGAG.

For this clone: The read falls 3 residues short of the CDR3 end, and the missing part is taken from the germline J gene. The J gene is TRBJ2-1, the V gene TRBV2, with 15 nucleotides matching TRBD2. The V and J ends lost 4 bases and 9 bases, in that order; junction bases with no gene match: 1. Germline CDR1 is SNHLY and CDR2 is FYNNEI. This CDR3 is 14 amino acids long. CDR3 sequence reads: CASSAGLAGGEQFF. The part of the CDR3 DNA that was read is TGTGCCAGCAGTGCGGGACTAGCGGGAGGTGAG.

This clone registers large by frequency. The read ends 3 residues before the CDR3 terminus; that terminus is restored from the germline J gene. The chain has TRBV20-1 and TRBJ2-1; 7 bases line up with TRBD2. The germline gives CDR1 DFQATT, CDR2 SNEGSKA (reference sequence). V was pared by 5 bases and J by 4 bases, with 8 bases of the junction left unmatched. This CDR3 is built from 14 residues. CDR3 DNA (partial): TGCAGTGCTCCACCGGCGGGAGCTTACAATGAG. Amino acids: CSAPPAGAYNE. The whole CDR3 protein reads CSAPPAGAYNEQFF.

On this clone itself: The CDR3 end falls 3 residues outside the read, so it is completed with the germline J gene. The chain has TRBV5-6 and TRBJ1-2; possible D gene TRBD1, 5 bases. Germline lookup yields CDR1 SGHDT and CDR2 YYEEEE. V lost 3 bases and J lost 2, with 14 bases in between. The CDR3 has 15 residues. The part of the CDR3 DNA that was read is TGTGCCAGCAGCTCGAGGGGCCAGAAAAACTATGGC. It specifies CASSSRGQKNYG. The complete CDR3 sequence is CASSSRGQKNYGYTF.